A selection of T cell receptor beta chains follows, all from one sample in a study of cytomegalovirus exposure and HLA in healthy donors. Repertoires were generated with immunoSEQ multiplex PCR, while TCRdb's copy carries only in-frame clones and drops some. The data hold 110,000 to 150,000 clones, with around 79% observed a single time. The material sequenced was PBMCs. These receptor sequences come from a male donor in good health and CMV-seronegative. The CDR3 runs from the conserved cysteine through the conserved F or W. D genes are given only for firm matches. A clone size is listed for some rows: how often the clone was seen (once, few, many), or a class if it is expanded.

DNA: TGTGCCAGCAGCTTAGAAGGGACAGGGGTCACCGGGGAGCTGTTTTTT
CDR3: CASSLEGTGVTGELFF
size: -
V: TRBV7-2
D: TRBD1
J: TRBJ2-2

DNA: TGTGCCAGCAGCCAAGAGGGACAGGGGGTAATCGAGACCCAGTACTTC
CDR3: CASSQEGQGVIETQYF
size: -
V: TRBV4-2
D: TRBD1
J: TRBJ2-5

DNA: TGCAGCATTTCGGACAGGAGATGGACGAACACCGGGGAGCTGTTTTTT
CDR3: CSISDRRWTNTGELFF
size: few
V: TRBV29-1
D: TRBD1
J: TRBJ2-2

DNA: TGTGCCAGCAGCTTCCCGGACAGGGTAGGGCTCGGCGACACAGATACGCAGTATTTT
CDR3: CASSFPDRVGLGDTDTQYF
size: -
V: TRBV2
D: TRBD1
J: TRBJ2-3

DNA: TGCGCCAGCAACCACAGGGCTGGATTGATGACCGGGGAGCTGTTTTTT
CDR3: CASNHRAGLMTGELFF
size: -
V: TRBV10-1
D: -
J: TRBJ2-2

DNA: TGTGCCACCAGCAGAGCGGGAGGGAACGATGAGCAGTTCTTC
CDR3: CATSRAGGNDEQFF
size: -
V: TRBV15
D: TRBD2
J: TRBJ2-1

DNA: TGTGCCATCAGTGAGTTTAAAGGGTCTGGGGCCAACGGCCTGACTTTC
CDR3: CAISEFKGSGANGLTF
size: once
V: TRBV10-3
D: -
J: TRBJ2-6

DNA: TGTGCCAGTAGTAAGTGGACTGACCCCAATCAGCCCCAGCATTTT
CDR3: CASSKWTDPNQPQHF
size: -
V: TRBV19
D: -
J: TRBJ1-5

DNA: TGTGCCAGTAGTATAGGGTATGACGCGGGACAGCCAGATGAGGGCTACACCTTC
CDR3: CASSIGYDAGQPDEGYTF
size: -
V: TRBV19
D: TRBD1
J: TRBJ1-2

DNA: TGTGCCAGCAGTTTAAGACAGATTAACACTGAAGCTTTCTTT
CDR3: CASSLRQINTEAFF
size: -
V: TRBV27
D: -
J: TRBJ1-1

DNA: TGTGCCAGTAGTATACAGGGGGCGGATAATTCACCCCTCCACTTT
CDR3: CASSIQGADNSPLHF
size: -
V: TRBV19
D: TRBD1
J: TRBJ1-6

DNA: TGTGCCAGCAGAGCCGGCGGCTTGAACACTGAAGCTTTCTTT
CDR3: CASRAGGLNTEAFF
size: -
V: TRBV28
D: -
J: TRBJ1-1

DNA: TGTGCCAGCAGCTGGCCTAGCGGGGGGGCTAGAGAGACCCAGTACTTC
CDR3: CASSWPSGGARETQYF
size: -
V: TRBV7-2
D: TRBD2
J: TRBJ2-5

DNA: TGTGCCAGCAGCCCGGGACAGGGCCTTTCAACAGATACGCAGTATTTT
CDR3: CASSPGQGLSTDTQYF
size: -
V: TRBV7-9
D: TRBD1
J: TRBJ2-3

DNA: TGTGCCACCAGCCGGGACAGAGGTTCACCCCTCCACTTT
CDR3: CATSRDRGSPLHF
size: few
V: TRBV15
D: TRBD1
J: TRBJ1-6

DNA: TGCGCCAGCAGCCCTAGCGGGAGTATTGGCAATGAGCAGTTCTTC
CDR3: CASSPSGSIGNEQFF
size: -
V: TRBV5-1
D: TRBD2
J: TRBJ2-1

DNA: TGCGCCAGCAGCTCGTACGGCGGGGGCACTGAAGCTTTCTTT
CDR3: CASSSYGGGTEAFF
size: -
V: TRBV5-1
D: -
J: TRBJ1-1

DNA: TGTGCCAGCAGTAATAGACAGGGGGCTACTGAAAAACTGTTTTTT
CDR3: CASSNRQGATEKLFF
size: -
V: TRBV6-6
D: TRBD1
J: TRBJ1-4

DNA: TGCGCCAGCAGCTTGAGCGAGACCCAGTACTTC
CDR3: CASSLSETQYF
size: -
V: TRBV5-1
D: -
J: TRBJ2-5

DNA: TGTGCCAGCAGAACGACAGGAGCTAACTATGGCTACACCTTC
CDR3: CASRTTGANYGYTF
size: -
V: TRBV28
D: -
J: TRBJ1-2

DNA: TGTGCCAGCAGTGCAAGCGGGGGGCCCTACGAGCAGTACTTC
CDR3: CASSASGGPYEQYF
size: -
V: TRBV6-5
D: TRBD2
J: TRBJ2-7

DNA: TGTGCCAGTAGTATCGGGAATTCACCCCTCCACTTT
CDR3: CASSIGNSPLHF
size: medium-sized
V: TRBV19
D: -
J: TRBJ1-6

DNA: TGTGCCAGCAGCTTAGGGACAGGGCTGCACGAGCAGTACTTC
CDR3: CASSLGTGLHEQYF
size: -
V: TRBV5-6
D: TRBD1
J: TRBJ2-7

DNA: TGCGCCAGCAGCTTGGCGGCGGGCGGGAGGGATACGCAGTATTTT
CDR3: CASSLAAGGRDTQYF
size: -
V: TRBV5-1
D: TRBD2
J: TRBJ2-3

DNA: TGTGCCAGCAGGAGACAGCCGATGAACACTGAAGCTTTCTTT
CDR3: CASRRQPMNTEAFF
size: -
V: TRBV2
D: -
J: TRBJ1-1

DNA: TGTGCCAGCAGCTCGGGACAGCACTACGAGCAGTACTTC
CDR3: CASSSGQHYEQYF
size: -
V: TRBV11-1
D: TRBD1
J: TRBJ2-7

DNA: TGTGCCAGCAGTTTACGCCGGGGGGCAGGGTCTCGGAACGAGCAGTACTTC
CDR3: CASSLRRGAGSRNEQYF
size: -
V: TRBV27
D: -
J: TRBJ2-7

DNA: TGTGCCAGCAGGGTCAAGGGGACTAGCGGGTCCTACGAGCAGTACTTC
CDR3: CASRVKGTSGSYEQYF
size: once
V: TRBV6-6
D: TRBD2
J: TRBJ2-7

DNA: TGTGCCAGCAGCCTCCAAGGGGGCACTGAAGCTTTCTTT
CDR3: CASSLQGGTEAFF
size: -
V: TRBV6-6
D: -
J: TRBJ1-1

DNA: TGTGCCAGTAGTATGGGACAGCCCTACGAGCAGTACTTC
CDR3: CASSMGQPYEQYF
size: once
V: TRBV19
D: TRBD1
J: TRBJ2-7

DNA: TGCGCCAGCAACGGAGGAACGGGTCCGGGGAATTCGGCCCAGTACTTC
CDR3: CASNGGTGPGNSAQYF
size: few
V: TRBV5-1
D: -
J: TRBJ2-5

DNA: TGCGCCAGCAGCTTGGGAACACCTAACACCGGGGAGCTGTTTTTT
CDR3: CASSLGTPNTGELFF
size: -
V: TRBV5-1
D: -
J: TRBJ2-2

DNA: TGTGCCAGCAGTTTACCTCCAGGTTTCCAAGAGACCCAGTACTTC
CDR3: CASSLPPGFQETQYF
size: -
V: TRBV28
D: -
J: TRBJ2-5

DNA: TGTGCCACCAGAGAGAGCGGGGCCACTTCCAAAAACATTCAGTACTTC
CDR3: CATRESGATSKNIQYF
size: -
V: TRBV15
D: TRBD2
J: TRBJ2-4

DNA: TGTGCCAGCAGTTACTCCGACAGGCCGAACACTGAAGCTTTCTTT
CDR3: CASSYSDRPNTEAFF
size: -
V: TRBV6-6
D: -
J: TRBJ1-1

DNA: TGCGCCAGCAGCCCCGTTTATTTGACAGGGGCCCGCTACGAGCAGTACTTC
CDR3: CASSPVYLTGARYEQYF
size: few
V: TRBV4-3
D: TRBD1
J: TRBJ2-7

DNA: TGCGCCAGCAGTCAATCTTCGGGACAGAGCTACGAGCAGTACTTC
CDR3: CASSQSSGQSYEQYF
size: -
V: TRBV23-1
D: TRBD1
J: TRBJ2-7

DNA: TGTGCCAGCAGCCCCTCCTCTGGAAACACCATATATTTT
CDR3: CASSPSSGNTIYF
size: -
V: TRBV7-2
D: -
J: TRBJ1-3

DNA: TGTGCCAGCAGTGAGCCAGAACAGTCCTACGAGCAGTACTTC
CDR3: CASSEPEQSYEQYF
size: -
V: TRBV25-1
D: -
J: TRBJ2-7

DNA: TGTGCCAGCAGCGTAGGCGGGGACAGAGCCTACGAGCAGTACTTC
CDR3: CASSVGGDRAYEQYF
size: -
V: TRBV9
D: -
J: TRBJ2-7

DNA: TGTGCTAGCGGGAGCTACAATGAGCAGTTCTTC
CDR3: CASGSYNEQFF
size: -
V: TRBV7-7
D: TRBD2
J: TRBJ2-1

DNA: TGCGCCAGCAGCTATCTAACAGGGCAAAGCTCTGGGGCCAACGTCCTGACTTTC
CDR3: CASSYLTGQSSGANVLTF
size: -
V: TRBV5-1
D: -
J: TRBJ2-6